Following are 8 T cell receptor beta chains from one sample sequenced in a study of cytomegalovirus exposure and HLA in healthy donors. PCR used 60 Vbeta primers and 13 Jbeta primers. Repertoires were generated with immunoSEQ multiplex PCR, while TCRdb's copy carries only in-frame clones and drops some. The data show about 50,000 clones, roughly 72% seen once. The sequenced sample consisted of PBMCs. These receptors all stem from a woman aged 45 to 65 in good health and CMV-seronegative.

As DNA, the CDR3 is TGTGCCAGCAGCCCAGAATACAGCGGGGGCCACGAGCAGTACTTC. It is translated as CASSPEYSGGHEQYF. The chain carries TRBV7-9 and TRBJ2-7; 8 nucleotides agree with TRBD2. Germline V gene data show CDR1 as SEHNR and CDR2 as FQNEAQ (reference sequence). V dropped 5 bases and J dropped 5; count of bases not matched to a gene: 11. This CDR3 comprises 15 residues.

V is TRBV28 and J is TRBJ2-1, with D perhaps TRBD1 (6 bases). Between the trimmed V and J ends, which lost 8 bases and 6 bases, there was a span of 17 bases. CDR3 size: 14 residues. The germline V gene encodes CDR1 MDHEN and CDR2 SYDVKM. CDR3 DNA sequence: TGTGCCAGCTGTGGGGGCCCTTTAAGCAATGAGCAGTTCTTC. Its translation is CASCGGPLSNEQFF. The full variable domain, in which reference TRBV28 and TRBJ2-1 provide the parts outside the CDR3, is DVKVTQSSRYLVKRTGEKVFLECVQDMDHENMFWYRQDPGLGLRLIYFSYDVKMKEKGDIPEGYSVSREKKERFSLILESASTNQTSMYLCASCGGPLSNEQFFGPGTRLTVL.

The chain recombines TRBV4-2 with TRBJ2-2; TRBD2 aligns across 9 bases. The CDR3 is made up of 16 amino acids. V dropped 0 bases and J dropped 3; count of bases not matched to a gene: 2. Germline values: CDR1 LGHNA, CDR2 YNFKEQ. CDR3 DNA sequence: TGTGCCAGCAGCCAAGATAAGCGGGGGGACACCGGGGAGCTGTTTTTT. It yields the protein CASSQDKRGDTGELFF.

This sequence joins TRBV11-1 and TRBJ1-1; D unclear. V lost 2 bases and J lost 4, with 5 bases in between. Germline V gene lookup returns CDR1 SGHAT and CDR2 FQDESV (reference sequence). There are 12 residues in the CDR3. The CDR3 DNA follows: TGTGCCAGCAGCTTACGTAGCACTGAAGCTTTCTTT. Translated: CASSLRSTEAFF. Based on the CDR3 plus reference TRBV11-1 and TRBJ1-1, the full variable domain is EAEVAQSPRYKITEKSQAVAFWCDPISGHATLYWYRQILGQGPELLVQFQDESVVDDSQLPKDRFSAERLKGVDSTLKIQPAELGDSAMYLCASSLRSTEAFFGQGTRLTVV.

This clone was seen once. This chain uses TRBV18 with TRBJ2-1; TRBD2 aligns across 9 bases. J lost 3 bases, V lost 6 bases, and 6 bases had no gene match. The CDR3 has 15 residues. CDR1 is KGHSH and CDR2 is LQKENI in the germline V gene. The CDR3 loop reads CASSVAGVVYNEQFF. CDR3 nucleotide sequence: TGTGCCAGCTCCGTAGCGGGAGTTGTCTACAATGAGCAGTTCTTC.

The gene calls are TRBV9 and TRBJ2-1, with 7 nucleotides matching TRBD2. The V gene end was trimmed by 0 bases and the J gene end by 9 bases; junction bases not matched to a gene: 6. The CDR3 spans 14 residues. CDR1 is SGDLS, CDR2 YYNGEE, per germline. The CDR3 protein is CASSVGGSRGEQFF. In DNA, the CDR3 is TGTGCCAGCAGCGTAGGCGGGAGTAGGGGTGAGCAGTTCTTC.

This clone was seen only a few times. The chain carries TRBV14 and TRBJ1-1; TRBD1 aligns across 8 bases. The CDR3 sequence is 12 residues long. Germline CDR1 is SGHDN and CDR2 is FVKESK. The V segment lost 6 bases and the J segment 10 bases; nucleotides outside the gene matches: 7. The CDR3 bases are TGTGCCAGCAGTGCCCAGGGGGCGGGAGCTTTCTTT. This gives the protein CASSAQGAGAFF.

V and J are TRBV30 and TRBJ1-6; D might be TRBD1 (5 bases). The ends were cut back, 2 bases at V and 1 base at J, with 6 bases in the middle. Per the germline V gene, CDR1 is GTSNPN and CDR2 is SVGIG (reference sequence). This CDR3 has 14 residues. The CDR3 spells CAWSRQSYNSPLHF. The DNA of the CDR3 is TGTGCCTGGAGTCGACAGTCCTATAATTCACCCCTCCACTTT.